The 5 T cell receptor beta chains given below trace back to one sample, sequenced in a study of shared clonotypes between healthy human individuals. Method: immunoSEQ multiplex PCR; TCRdb's copy keeps in-frame clones and lacks some. The repertoire holds 2 million to 2.5 million clones, with approximately 93% as singletons. Sequenced: naive CD4+ T cells from PBMCs. Subset denoted: CD45RA+ positively selected. The source is a man younger than 30 in good health. Some clones in this sample may be carry-over from other donors' samples.

Concerning this clone itself: This sample also contains other DNA sequences that code for the same CDR3. The V call is TRBV28, the J call TRBJ1-5; unclear D gene. Germline V gene data show CDR1 as MDHEN and CDR2 as SYDVKM. V dropped 8 bases and J dropped 0 bases, with 8 bases sitting between them. This CDR3 region has 13 residues. CDR3 nucleotides: TGTGCCAGCTCCTCCTATAGCAATCAGCCCCAGCATTTT. It translates to CASSSYSNQPQHF.

The chain carries TRBV5-1 and TRBJ2-2; 7 bases match TRBD1. Germline CDR1 reads SGHRS; CDR2 reads YFSETQ. Unmatched junction bases numbered 4, after V lost 1 base and J lost 1 base. This CDR3 comprises 16 residues. The CDR3 DNA follows: TGCGCCAGCAGCTTGAAGGGGGCCGGGAACACCGGGGAGCTGTTTTTT. Protein sequence: CASSLKGAGNTGELFF.

The V and J genes are TRBV5-1 and TRBJ2-1; 9 bases agree with TRBD2. CDR1 and CDR2 (germline): SGHRS, YFSETQ. Trimming cost V 4 bases and J 6 bases; bases outside gene matches: 8. The CDR3 is made up of 15 amino acids. CDR3 protein: CASSQLLAGSNEQFF. Here the CDR3 DNA reads TGCGCCAGCAGCCAACTACTAGCGGGCTCCAATGAGCAGTTCTTC.

The chain couples TRBV7-9 to TRBJ2-3; 7 bases are a match to TRBD2. The V and J ends lost 11 bases and 3 bases, in that order; junction bases with no gene match: 11. Germline V lookup: CDR1 SEHNR, CDR2 FQNEAQ (reference sequence). This CDR3 is 14 amino acids long. The CDR3 reads CAGIIAGWTDTQYF. The CDR3 bases are TGTGCCGGAATTATAGCGGGTTGGACAGATACGCAGTATTTT.

The V and J genes are TRBV28 and TRBJ2-7; D possibly corresponds to TRBD1 (6 bases). Trimming removed 2 bases from V and 0 bases from J, with 23 bases in between. The CDR3 runs 19 residues. The germline CDR1 and CDR2 sequences are MDHEN and SYDVKM. This CDR3 is CASSLGFVRGSQSSYEQYF. In DNA form, the CDR3 reads TGTGCCAGCAGTTTAGGATTCGTCAGGGGCTCCCAGAGCTCCTACGAGCAGTACTTC.